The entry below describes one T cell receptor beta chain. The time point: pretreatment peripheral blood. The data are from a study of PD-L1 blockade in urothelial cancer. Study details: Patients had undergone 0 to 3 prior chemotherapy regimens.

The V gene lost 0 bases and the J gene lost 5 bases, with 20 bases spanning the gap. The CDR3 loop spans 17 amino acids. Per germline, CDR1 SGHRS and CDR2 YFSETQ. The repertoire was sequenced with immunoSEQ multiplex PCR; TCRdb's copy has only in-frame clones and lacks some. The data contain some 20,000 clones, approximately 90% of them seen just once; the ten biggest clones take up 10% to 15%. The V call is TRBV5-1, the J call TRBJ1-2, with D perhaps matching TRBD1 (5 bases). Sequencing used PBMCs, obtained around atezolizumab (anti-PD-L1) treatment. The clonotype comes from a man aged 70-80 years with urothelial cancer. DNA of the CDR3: TGCGCCAGCAGCTTGGCGCTCGGGGGAGAGTTCAAATATGGCTACACCTTC. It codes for CASSLALGGEFKYGYTF.